These 27 T cell receptor beta chains were sequenced from one sample in a study of human T cells and chemical hapten exposure. Time point denoted: patch test 2, 6 weeks after DPC sensitization. Treatment defined: therapeutic diphenylcyclopropenone sensitization with weekly scalp DPC. TCRdb re-called the RACE reads with MiXCR, one entry per CDR3 protein. The data hold under 100,000 distinct CDR3 sequences, with roughly 10% observed a single time. Sequences were derived from whole blood, sampled in connection with sensitization to the hapten diphenylcyclopropenone (DPC). These receptors originate from a woman aged 40 to 50 with alopecia areata. Some clones in this sample may be carry-over from other donors' samples.

This clonotype was detected many times. The chain carries TRBV4-3 and TRBJ2-2; 11 bases line up with TRBD2. With 2 bases clipped from V and 5 bases from J, the junction kept 1 base outside the gene matches. Germline V gene sequence: CDR1 LGHNA, CDR2 YSLEER. The CDR3 loop spans 15 amino acids. The CDR3 sequence: CASSQLAGGTGELFF. In DNA, the CDR3 is TGCGCCAGCAGCCAACTAGCGGGAGGTACCGGGGAGCTGTTTTTT.

This clonotype was detected only a few times. The chain couples TRBV4-1 to TRBJ2-5; TRBD1 agrees at 7 bases. The CDR3 extends over 15 amino acids. Germline V gene data show CDR1 as MGHRA and CDR2 as YSYEKL. V was clipped by 4 bases and J by 4 bases; unmatched bases: 9. DNA of the CDR3: TGCGCCAGCAGCCTTATTCGACAGGGTGGAGAGACCCAGTACTTC. Translation gives CASSLIRQGGETQYF.

This clonotype was observed at least ten times. The chain links TRBV27 to TRBJ1-6, with D unresolved. Deletions cut 8 bases from V and 9 bases from J, with 11 bases between. The CDR3 length is 12 residues. Per germline, CDR1 MNHEY and CDR2 SMNVEV (reference sequence). CDR3 nucleotides: TGTGCCAGCGGTACTACGACTTCACCCCTCCACTTT. It codes for CASGTTTSPLHF.

Only a few counts were recorded for this clonotype. This chain links TRBV28 with TRBJ2-1; either TRBD1 or TRBD2 may supply D (5 bases each). The CDR3 is made up of 12 amino acids. Germline CDR1 reads MDHEN; CDR2 reads SYDVKM. V lost 5 bases and J 12 bases, leaving 14 bases between the germline ends. In nucleotides, the CDR3 is TGTGCCAGCAGTGGATCCGGGACCGTGCAGTTCTTC. The encoded protein is CASSGSGTVQFF.

Many counts were recorded for this clonotype. The V gene is TRBV9, the J gene TRBJ2-3; TRBD2 might be the D (5 bases). The CDR3 totals 15 residues. The V end was cut by 0 bases, the J end by 1 base, with 9 bases between. CDR1 and CDR2 (germline): SGDLS, YYNGEE. The CDR3 loop is CASSVVGSGTDTQYF. Written as DNA, the CDR3 is TGTGCCAGCAGCGTAGTCGGTAGCGGCACAGATACGCAGTATTTT.

The sample holds many counts of this clonotype. V is TRBV7-9 and J is TRBJ2-6; D perhaps matches TRBD2 (7 bases). V lost 5 bases, J lost 0 bases, and 14 bases lay in between. The CDR3 is 17 residues long. Germline CDR1 is SEHNR and CDR2 is FQNEAQ (reference sequence). The CDR3 protein is CASSPGEGPSGANVLTF. In DNA form, the CDR3 reads TGTGCCAGCAGCCCAGGGGAGGGGCCCTCTGGGGCCAACGTCCTGACTTTC.

The chain couples TRBV10-3 to TRBJ2-7; D not certain. Germline CDR1 is ENHRY and CDR2 is SYGVKD. The V end lost 4 bases, the J end lost 0 bases, and 7 bases lay between the germline ends. The CDR3 extends over 13 amino acids. The CDR3 protein is CAISGGSSYEQYF. In DNA form, the CDR3 reads TGTGCCATCAGTGGCGGCAGCTCCTACGAGCAGTACTTC.

This chain uses TRBV6-6 with TRBJ2-7, with D possibly being TRBD1 (6 bases). Germline loops: CDR1 MNHNY, CDR2 SVGAGI (reference sequence). The CDR3 runs 15 residues. V was cut by 7 bases and J by 7 bases, with 23 bases left in between. CDR3 DNA: TGTGCCAGCACCGCGTCGGGCAGGGGAACGGGTGAGCAGTACTTC. It yields the protein CASTASGRGTGEQYF.

The chain employs TRBV6-6 and TRBJ2-2, with 12 bases that match TRBD2. Germline V gives CDR1 MNHNY, CDR2 SVGAGI (reference sequence). J was trimmed by 5 bases and V by 0 bases; bases with no gene match: 7. This CDR3 comprises 18 residues. The CDR3 is CASSYSASGGARTGELFF. CDR3 nucleotides: TGTGCCAGCAGTTACTCAGCTAGCGGGGGGGCCCGTACCGGGGAGCTGTTTTTT.

This sequence joins TRBV10-3 and TRBJ2-7, with 8 nucleotides matching TRBD1. The CDR3 loop spans 12 amino acids. Germline trimming cut 11 bases from V and 3 bases from J; bases unmatched to any gene: 6. Germline V lookup: CDR1 ENHRY, CDR2 SYGVKD. DNA of the CDR3: TGTGCCGTACAGGGGGAGAACTACGAGCAGTACTTC. Translated: CAVQGENYEQYF.

In its sample, this clonotype was seen many times. The V call is TRBV11-3, the J call TRBJ2-7, with TRBD1 matching 9 bases. Germline-derived CDR1 and CDR2 are SGHNT and YENEEA. The CDR3 has 14 residues. Trimming at V came to 0 bases and at J to 4 bases, leaving 1 base not matched to a gene. Written as DNA, the CDR3 is TGTGCCAGCAGCTTAGAGGGACAGGGATACGAGCAGTACTTC. Encoded protein: CASSLEGQGYEQYF.

The genes are TRBV29-1 and TRBJ2-3; 12 bases match TRBD2. Trimming at V came to 0 bases and at J to 0 bases, leaving 4 bases not matched to a gene. Germline-derived CDR1 and CDR2 are SQVTM and ANQGSEA. The CDR3 sequence is 17 residues long. CDR3: CSVEDGGTSGSTDTQYF. CDR3 nucleotide sequence: TGCAGCGTTGAAGACGGTGGGACTAGCGGGAGCACAGATACGCAGTATTTT.

This clonotype was observed at least ten times. This sequence joins TRBV6-2 or TRBV6-3 and TRBJ1-5; TRBD1 might be the D (5 bases). The germline CDR1 and CDR2 sequences are MNHEY and SVGEGT. The CDR3 runs 14 residues. V gave up 6 bases and J gave up 2 bases, with 11 bases separating them. The CDR3 reads CASRSTGGNQPQHF. CDR3 nucleotide sequence: TGTGCCAGCAGATCTACAGGTGGCAATCAGCCCCAGCATTTT.

In this sample, this clonotype turned up many times. CDR3 in amino acids: CASSQGDRETGELFF. The CDR3 coding sequence is TGTGCCAGCAGCCAAGGGGACAGGGAGACCGGGGAGCTGTTTTTT. The chain couples TRBV3-1 to TRBJ2-2; 9 bases line up with TRBD1. The V and J ends lost 1 base and 5 bases, in that order; junction bases with no gene match: 2. Germline V gene sequence: CDR1 LGHDT, CDR2 YNNKEL (reference sequence). CDR3 length: 15 amino acids.

This clonotype came up many times. The chain employs TRBV7-6 and TRBJ2-2; D may be TRBD1 (5 bases). V was pared by 7 bases and J by 6 bases, with 21 bases between. CDR1 is SGHVS, CDR2 FNYEAQ, per germline. The CDR3 sequence is 16 residues long. This CDR3 is CASTAQAQGSAGELFF. CDR3 in DNA: TGTGCCAGCACCGCACAAGCTCAGGGTTCGGCCGGGGAGCTGTTTTTT.

This clonotype was seen repeatedly, ten times or more. The chain recombines TRBV2 with TRBJ1-5; D is ambiguous. Trimming pared 1 base from V and 8 bases from J, leaving 15 bases between. There are 15 residues in the CDR3. Per the germline V gene, CDR1 is SNHLY and CDR2 is FYNNEI. The CDR3: CASSEDLPQIKPQHF. As DNA, the CDR3 is TGTGCCAGCAGTGAAGATCTCCCCCAAATCAAGCCCCAGCATTTT.

This clonotype was seen many times. The chain uses TRBV7-2 and TRBJ2-7; 9 positions agree with TRBD2. Germline trimming cut 1 base from V and 3 bases from J; bases unmatched to any gene: 4. Germline CDR1 SGHTA, CDR2 FQGNSA. CDR3 length: 15 residues. The CDR3 region has the DNA TGTGCCAGCAGCTTAGTTCGGCGGGGGGGCTACGAGCAGTACTTC. Amino acid sequence: CASSLVRRGGYEQYF.

This clonotype was seen at least ten times. This chain links TRBV27 with TRBJ1-6, with 8 bases identical to TRBD1. The CDR3 is 15 amino acids. The germline V gene has CDR1 MNHEY and CDR2 SMNVEV (reference sequence). V shed 3 bases, J shed 7 bases, and the junction held 5 bases outside the gene matches. CDR3 DNA: TGTGCCAGCAGTTTTTATTGGACAGGGAATTCACCCCTCCACTTT. This translates into CASSFYWTGNSPLHF.

Only a few counts were recorded for this clonotype. The chain joins TRBV7-8 to TRBJ1-4; D unresolved. The V gene lost 4 bases and the J gene lost 0 bases, with 9 bases spanning the gap. CDR1 is SGHVS and CDR2 is FQNEAQ in the germline V gene. CDR3 length equals 15 residues. CDR3 DNA: TGTGCCAGCAGCTACCGGGAGTCAACTAATGAAAAACTGTTTTTT. Its protein is CASSYRESTNEKLFF. The whole variable domain, remainder taken from reference TRBV7-8 and TRBJ1-4, is GAGVSQSPRYKVAKRGQDVALRCDPISGHVSLFWYQQALGQGPEFLTYFQNEAQLDKSGLPSDRFFAERPEGSVSTLKIQRTQQEDSAVYLCASSYRESTNEKLFFGSGTQLSVL.

This clonotype was recorded at least ten times. The V gene is TRBV6-6, the J gene TRBJ1-2; no reliable D call. The CDR3 is 9 amino acids. CDR1 is MNHNY and CDR2 is SVGAGI in the germline V gene (reference sequence). Trimming shortened V by 7 bases and J by 13 bases, and 10 bases separated the two germline ends. Here the CDR3 reads CASTYPLTF. The CDR3 nucleotides read TGTGCCAGCACCTACCCCCTCACCTTC.

This clonotype has just a few counts. The chain joins TRBV20-1 to TRBJ2-3; 7 bases are shared with TRBD2. The V and J ends lost 5 bases and 3 bases, in that order; junction bases with no gene match: 11. This CDR3 region has 15 residues. Germline-derived CDR1 and CDR2 are DFQATT and SNEGSKA (reference sequence). CDR3 sequence: CSAPPLAGETDTQYF. The CDR3 DNA is TGCAGTGCTCCCCCGCTTGCGGGAGAGACAGATACGCAGTATTTT.

This clonotype was detected ten times or more. The germline gene is not matched at one end of the junction; a read error may be the cause. V is TRBV7-9 and J is TRBJ1-1; the D gene is possibly TRBD1 (6 bases). This CDR3 region has 15 residues. Per germline, CDR1 SEHNR and CDR2 FQNEAQ (reference sequence). CDR3 coding DNA: TGTGCCAGCAGCTTAGGGGCAGGGGTGAATACTGAAGCTTTCTTT. Amino acid sequence: CASSLGAGVNTEAFF.

The chain links TRBV7-2 to TRBJ2-7; the D is unclear. V lost 2 bases to trimming and J lost 6 bases, with 17 bases between them. The CDR3 contains 15 residues. From germline, CDR1 is SGHTA and CDR2 FQGNSA. CDR3 amino acids: CASSLKPSTDSEQYF. DNA of the CDR3: TGTGCCAGCAGCTTAAAACCTTCCACAGACTCCGAGCAGTACTTC. Supplemented by reference TRBV7-2 and TRBJ2-7, the full variable domain reads GAGVSQSPSNKVTEKGKDVELRCDPISGHTALYWYRQSLGQGLEFLIYFQGNSAPDKSGLPSDRFSAERTGGSVSTLTIQRTQQEDSAVYLCASSLKPSTDSEQYFGPGTRLTVT.

This clonotype came up many times. J is TRBJ2-5 and V is TRBV3-1; D assignment may be TRBD1 or TRBD2 (5 bases each). The germline V gene encodes CDR1 LGHDT and CDR2 YNNKEL (reference sequence). The CDR3 loop spans 15 amino acids. V lost 3 bases and J 2 bases, leaving 13 bases between the germline ends. CDR3 in amino acids: CASSQSPGPQETQYF. DNA of the CDR3: TGTGCCAGCAGCCAGTCTCCGGGGCCGCAAGAGACCCAGTACTTC.

The chain recombines TRBV29-1 with TRBJ2-1; 7 nucleotides align to TRBD2. There are 15 residues in the CDR3. Trimming took 5 bases from V and 0 from J; bases not matched to a gene: 7. Germline V gene lookup returns CDR1 SQVTM and CDR2 ANQGSEA. The CDR3 DNA reads TGCAGCGTTTTCAGCGGGACCAACTCCTACAATGAGCAGTTCTTC. Translating gives CSVFSGTNSYNEQFF.

The table lists this clonotype with many counts. The chain combines TRBV19 with TRBJ2-3; TRBD1 agrees at 7 bases. The junction had 0 bases not matched to a gene; V was cut back by 3 bases and J by 0 bases. This CDR3 has 14 amino acids. The germline gives CDR1 LNHDA, CDR2 SQIVND (reference sequence). Here the CDR3 DNA reads TGTGCCAGTAGTATGACAGGGAGCACAGATACGCAGTATTTT. Protein sequence: CASSMTGSTDTQYF.

This clonotype has a handful of counts. The chain is built from TRBV6-5 and TRBJ1-6; no firm D call. The germline CDR1 and CDR2 sequences are MNHEY and SVGAGI. This CDR3 has 16 amino acids. Trimming removed 6 bases at V and 0 bases at J, with 12 bases between. The CDR3 DNA is TGTGCCAGCAGAATCGGGGATAGCTCCTATAATTCACCCCTCCACTTT. Protein product: CASRIGDSSYNSPLHF.